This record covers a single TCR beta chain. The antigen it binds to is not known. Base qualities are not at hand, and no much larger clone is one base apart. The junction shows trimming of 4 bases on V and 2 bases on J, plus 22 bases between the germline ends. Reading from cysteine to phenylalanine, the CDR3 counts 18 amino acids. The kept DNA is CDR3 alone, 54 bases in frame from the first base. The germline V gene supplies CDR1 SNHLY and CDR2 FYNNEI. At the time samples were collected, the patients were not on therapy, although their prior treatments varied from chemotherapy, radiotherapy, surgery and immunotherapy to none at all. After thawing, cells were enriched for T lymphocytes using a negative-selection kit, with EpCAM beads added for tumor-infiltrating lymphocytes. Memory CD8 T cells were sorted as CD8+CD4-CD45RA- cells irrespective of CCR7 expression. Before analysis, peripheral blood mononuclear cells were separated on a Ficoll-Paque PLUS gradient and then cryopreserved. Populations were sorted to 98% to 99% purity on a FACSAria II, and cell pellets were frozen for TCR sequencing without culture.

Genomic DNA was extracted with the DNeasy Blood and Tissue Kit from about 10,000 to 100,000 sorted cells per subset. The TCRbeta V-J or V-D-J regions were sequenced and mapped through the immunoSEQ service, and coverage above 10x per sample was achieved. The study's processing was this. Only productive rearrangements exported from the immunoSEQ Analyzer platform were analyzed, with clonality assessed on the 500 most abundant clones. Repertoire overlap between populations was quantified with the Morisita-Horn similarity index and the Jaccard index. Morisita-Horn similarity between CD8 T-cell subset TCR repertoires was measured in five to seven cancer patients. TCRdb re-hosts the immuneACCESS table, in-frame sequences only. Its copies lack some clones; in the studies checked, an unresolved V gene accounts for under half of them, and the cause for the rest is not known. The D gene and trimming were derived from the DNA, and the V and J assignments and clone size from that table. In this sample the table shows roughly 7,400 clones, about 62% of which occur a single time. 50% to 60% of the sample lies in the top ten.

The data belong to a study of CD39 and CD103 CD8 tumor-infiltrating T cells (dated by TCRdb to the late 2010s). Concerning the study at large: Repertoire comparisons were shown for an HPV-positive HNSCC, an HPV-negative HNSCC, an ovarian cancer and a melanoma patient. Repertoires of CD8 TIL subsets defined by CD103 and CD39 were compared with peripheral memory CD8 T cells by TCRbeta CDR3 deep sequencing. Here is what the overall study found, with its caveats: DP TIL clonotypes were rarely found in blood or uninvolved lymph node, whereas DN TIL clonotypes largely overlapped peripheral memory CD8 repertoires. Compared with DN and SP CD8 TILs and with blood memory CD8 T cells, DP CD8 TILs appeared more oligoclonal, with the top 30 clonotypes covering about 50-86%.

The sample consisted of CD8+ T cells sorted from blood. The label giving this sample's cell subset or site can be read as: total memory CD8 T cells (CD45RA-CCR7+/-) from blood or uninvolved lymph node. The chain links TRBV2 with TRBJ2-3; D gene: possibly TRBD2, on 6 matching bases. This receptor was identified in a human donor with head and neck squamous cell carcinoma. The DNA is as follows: TGTGCCAGCAGTGGCGCCCCCCAGACGGGAGTCCTCACAGATACGCAGTATTTT. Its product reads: CASSGAPQTGVLTDTQYF.